The 27 T cell receptor beta chains in this list originate from one sample, sequenced in a study of T-cell memory formation after mild COVID-19. MiXCR, applied by TCRdb to the 5' RACE reads, yields one record per CDR3 protein. Of over 350,000 distinct CDR3 sequences in the sample, about 17% are singletons; the top ten hold 20% to 25%. Sequenced material: PBMCs or a T cell subset sorted from them (not recorded which). The receptor set was obtained from a man aged 18 to 29 who had mild COVID-19 (a few samples of this study predate the infection). Cell type and time point are not known.

This rearrangement joins TRBV2 to TRBJ1-1; no clear D gene. The CDR3 is 12 residues long. V was trimmed by 7 bases and J by 6 bases, leaving 12 bases between them. Germline-derived CDR1 and CDR2 are SNHLY and FYNNEI. The CDR3 DNA follows: TGTGCCAGCATGGGAGAGCCAGCTGAAGCTTTCTTT. Protein sequence: CASMGEPAEAFF.

V gene TRBV14 combines with J gene TRBJ1-2, with unresolved D. The V end lost 4 bases, the J end lost 7 bases, and 16 bases lay between the germline ends. The CDR3 runs 14 residues. Germline CDR1 and CDR2: SGHDN and FVKESK. The CDR3: CASSLTRPGPGYTF. In DNA form, the CDR3 reads TGTGCCAGCAGCCTCACTAGACCAGGTCCTGGCTACACCTTC.

There are a few counts of this clonotype. The chain is built from TRBV6-6 and TRBJ2-7; D not certain. In germline, CDR1 is MNHNY, CDR2 SVGAGI (reference sequence). CDR3 length equals 13 residues. V was pared by 2 bases and J by 1 base, with 6 bases between. The CDR3 DNA follows: TGTGCCAGCAGTTACGTTGGATCCTACGAGCAGTACTTC. Translated: CASSYVGSYEQYF.

A few counts support this clonotype. CDR3 sequence (DNA): TGCGCCAGCAGCCAAGCCTACGCGGGGGGGAGCTACGAGCAGTACTTC. Translation gives CASSQAYAGGSYEQYF. The chain combines TRBV4-3 with TRBJ2-7, with 9 positions matching TRBD2. The ends lost 1 base at V and 3 bases at J; junction bases unmatched: 7. The CDR3 is 16 amino acids. Germline V gene sequence: CDR1 LGHNA, CDR2 YSLEER.

The V and J genes are TRBV20-1 and TRBJ2-1; D gene ambiguous. This CDR3 comprises 12 residues. Trimming removed 2 bases at V and 5 bases at J, with 7 bases between. Germline V gene lookup returns CDR1 DFQATT and CDR2 SNEGSKA (reference sequence). The CDR3 is CSARLLNNEQFF. DNA for the CDR3: TGCAGTGCTAGACTTTTGAACAATGAGCAGTTCTTC.

The CDR3 coding sequence is TGCGCCAGCAGCCCAAGCCAGTGGCAGATCTATGAGCAGTTCTTC. It is translated as CASSPSQWQIYEQFF. The chain recombines TRBV5-1 with TRBJ2-1; D gene unclear. Germline CDR1 and CDR2: SGHRS and YFSETQ. Trimming took off 4 bases at V and 8 bases at J, with 19 bases between the two ends. The CDR3 is 15 residues long.

The V gene is TRBV6-5, the J gene TRBJ2-3, with D uncertain. Deletions cut 7 bases from V and 1 base from J, with 15 bases between. Germline values: CDR1 MNHEY, CDR2 SVGAGI. The CDR3 consists of 15 residues. CDR3 coding DNA: TGTGCCAGCACTATGTCAAGGGTGGGCACAGATACGCAGTATTTT. The encoded protein is CASTMSRVGTDTQYF.

This clonotype was counted only a few times. Here the CDR3 reads CASSDYGGTYEQYV. Written as DNA, the CDR3 is TGTGCCAGCAGTGACTACGGGGGGACCTACGAGCAGTACGTC. The chain uses TRBV2 and TRBJ2-7, with 7 nucleotides matching TRBD2. Unmatched junction bases numbered 4, after V lost 3 bases and J lost 2 bases. CDR1 SNHLY and CDR2 FYNNEI come from the germline V gene. There are 14 residues in the CDR3.

In this sample, this clonotype turned up a few times. V and J are TRBV5-4 and TRBJ2-5, with D perhaps matching TRBD1 or TRBD2 (6 bases each). The V and J ends lost 7 bases and 2 bases respectively, with 15 bases between them. This CDR3 comprises 14 residues. Germline CDR1 SGHNT, CDR2 YYREEE (reference sequence). Here the CDR3 DNA reads TGTGCCAGCCGGGAGAAGGGGGGTCAAGAGACCCAGTACTTC. Translating gives CASREKGGQETQYF.

The J gene is TRBJ2-1, the V gene TRBV7-3; D assignment may be TRBD1 or TRBD2 (5 bases each). Trimming removed 5 bases from V and 12 bases from J, with 20 bases in between. The CDR3 totals 14 residues. Germline-derived CDR1 and CDR2 are SGHTA and FQGTGA. CDR3 coding DNA: TGTGCCAGCAGCCCAGCCGACGGGGCTCTCGGGCAGTTCTTC. Its protein is CASSPADGALGQFF.

The table lists this clonotype with many counts. One end of the junction fails to match germline, which may point to a read error. This chain links TRBV12-3 or TRBV12-4 with TRBJ1-1, with a tentative D call TRBD1 (5 bases). This CDR3 has 13 amino acids. CDR3 in amino acids: CASSLDRGTEAFF. In DNA form, the CDR3 reads TGCGCCAGCAGCTTGGATAGGGGCACTGAAGCTTTCTTT.

V gene TRBV30 combines with J gene TRBJ2-1; 12 bases map to TRBD2. The CDR3 runs to 15 residues. Germline CDR1 is GTSNPN and CDR2 is SVGIG (reference sequence). J was trimmed by 8 bases and V by 6 bases; bases with no gene match: 11. The CDR3 DNA is TGTGCCTGCCCTAGGGCTAGCGGGGGGGGCGATGAGCAGTTCTTC. It encodes CACPRASGGGDEQFF.

This clonotype has ten or more counts. The chain is built from TRBV6-5 and TRBJ2-2, with D uncertain. The CDR3 contains 15 residues. The V gene's germline CDR1 is MNHEY and CDR2 SVGAGI. The V end lost 1 base, the J end lost 4 bases, and 10 bases lay between the germline ends. The DNA of the CDR3 is TGTGCCAGCAGTTACTACACGGATATCACCGGGGAGCTGTTTTTT. This gives the protein CASSYYTDITGELFF.

This clonotype was recorded many times. This sequence joins TRBV7-9 and TRBJ1-6, with D possibly TRBD1 on 5 matching bases. The V gene lost 3 bases and the J gene lost 7 bases, with 13 bases spanning the gap. The CDR3 length is 15 residues. Germline V lookup: CDR1 SEHNR, CDR2 FQNEAQ (reference sequence). CDR3 in amino acids: CASSFGGEGNSPLHF. The DNA for the CDR3 is TGTGCCAGCAGCTTTGGAGGGGAGGGAAATTCACCCCTCCACTTT.

The chain employs TRBV12-3 or TRBV12-4 and TRBJ2-6; tentative D call: TRBD1 (6 bases). The CDR3 is 14 residues long. Trimming left V 5 bases short and J 3 bases short, with 8 bases between. CDR3 loop: CASSETGGANVLTF. Written as DNA, the CDR3 is TGTGCCAGCAGTGAGACAGGTGGGGCCAACGTCCTGACTTTC.

Only a few counts were recorded for this clonotype. This chain connects TRBV11-2 to TRBJ1-1; no clear D gene. From germline, CDR1 is SGHAT and CDR2 FQNNGV. The CDR3 consists of 14 residues. Trimming removed 0 bases from V and 5 bases from J, with 10 bases in between. The CDR3 is CASSLDPTSTEAFF. The DNA of the CDR3 is TGTGCCAGCAGCTTAGATCCCACGTCGACTGAAGCTTTCTTT.

This clonotype was observed a few times. The gene calls are TRBV9 and TRBJ2-3; D unresolved. The V end lost 3 bases, the J end lost 2 bases, and 10 bases lay between the germline ends. Germline CDR1 reads SGDLS; CDR2 reads YYNGEE. The CDR3 totals 14 residues. The DNA for the CDR3 is TGTGCCAGCAGCGCTAATGGCGACACAGATACGCAGTATTTT. It codes for CASSANGDTDTQYF.

This clonotype was detected only a few times. The CDR3 sequence: CSALRVPLNEQFF. The CDR3 nucleotides read TGCAGTGCTTTAAGAGTCCCCCTAAATGAGCAGTTCTTC. The chain combines TRBV20-1 with TRBJ2-1; no clear D gene. Germline loops: CDR1 DFQATT, CDR2 SNEGSKA (reference sequence). The CDR3 loop spans 13 amino acids. The V end lost 5 bases, the J end lost 7 bases, and 15 bases lay between the germline ends.

The V call is TRBV7-2, the J call TRBJ2-3; 9 bases agree with TRBD2. This CDR3 contains 15 residues. The V gene end was trimmed by 7 bases and the J gene end by 0 bases; junction bases not matched to a gene: 5. Germline-derived CDR1 and CDR2 are SGHTA and FQGNSA. The CDR3 sequence is CASTWLAGSTDTQYF. The CDR3, as DNA: TGTGCCAGCACCTGGCTAGCGGGGAGCACAGATACGCAGTATTTT.

The CDR3 here is CASSGSGTKSTDTQYF. CDR3 in DNA: TGTGCCAGCAGTGGATCCGGGACAAAAAGCACAGATACGCAGTATTTT. The chain joins TRBV6-1 to TRBJ2-3, with D perhaps matching TRBD1 (6 bases). The CDR3 length is 16 residues. CDR1 and CDR2 from the germline V gene are MNHNS and SASEGT. V was pared by 4 bases and J by 0 bases, with 14 bases between.

The CDR3 loop reads CASSLAGTKYNSPLHF. CDR3 nucleotide sequence: TGCGCCAGCAGCTTAGCCGGGACAAAGTATAATTCACCCCTCCACTTT. The chain carries TRBV5-1 and TRBJ1-6, with D perhaps matching TRBD1 (6 bases). The germline V and J ends were trimmed by 2 bases and 4 bases, with 13 bases remaining between them. Germline V gene data show CDR1 as SGHRS and CDR2 as YFSETQ. CDR3 size: 16 residues.

This chain links TRBV4-1 with TRBJ2-5; possibly TRBD1 for D (5 bases). Trimming cost V 4 bases and J 5 bases, with 14 bases left between them. Per germline, CDR1 MGHRA and CDR2 YSYEKL. The CDR3 loop spans 14 amino acids. The CDR3 coding sequence is TGCGCCAGCAGCCTCCCACAGGCCGGGGAGACCCAGTACTTC. This gives the protein CASSLPQAGETQYF.

V usage is TRBV6-2 or TRBV6-3 and J usage is TRBJ2-7, with D uncertain. CDR3 length equals 12 residues. Germline V gene sequence: CDR1 MNHEY, CDR2 SVGEGT. The V end lost 5 bases, the J end lost 0 bases, and 5 bases lay between the germline ends. CDR3 loop: CASSTRSYEQYV. In DNA, the CDR3 is TGTGCCAGCAGTACCCGCTCCTACGAGCAGTACGTC.

The J gene is TRBJ2-7, the V gene TRBV29-1; D may correspond to TRBD1 or TRBD2 (6 bases each). This CDR3 has 12 amino acids. V dropped 3 bases and J dropped 7 bases, with 13 bases sitting between them. Per germline, CDR1 SQVTM and CDR2 ANQGSEA. The CDR3 DNA sequence: TGCAGCGTTGAGCTTGGGGGGCCTGAGCAGTACTTC. It is translated as CSVELGGPEQYF.

This clonotype was found a few times. The chain links TRBV28 to TRBJ1-1; possibly TRBD1 for D (5 bases). V gave up 5 bases and J gave up 5 bases, with 12 bases separating them. Germline assignment: CDR1 MDHEN and CDR2 SYDVKM. The CDR3 is made up of 13 amino acids. CDR3 region: CASSNPGGTEAFF. CDR3 bases: TGTGCCAGCAGTAACCCCGGGGGAACTGAAGCTTTCTTT. Complete variable domain (other parts from reference TRBV28 and TRBJ1-1): DVKVTQSSRYLVKRTGEKVFLECVQDMDHENMFWYRQDPGLGLRLIYFSYDVKMKEKGDIPEGYSVSREKKERFSLILESASTNQTSMYLCASSNPGGTEAFFGQGTRLTVV.

The DNA for the CDR3 is TGTGCCAGCATTTCCCGGTTCTTC. Encoded protein: CASISRFF. This sequence joins TRBV21-1 and TRBJ2-1; TRBD1 is the table's D call and was not checked against the DNA. TRBV21-1 is assigned pseudogene status. This CDR3 comprises 8 residues.

This clonotype was detected many times. V is TRBV5-1 and J is TRBJ2-2; the match to TRBD1 covers 8 bases. The CDR3 spans 15 residues. With V trimmed by 4 bases and J by 1 base, 3 bases remained unmatched. Germline values: CDR1 SGHRS, CDR2 YFSETQ. CDR3 DNA sequence: TGCGCCAGCAGCCCTGGACAGGGGAACACCGGGGAGCTGTTTTTT. It codes for CASSPGQGNTGELFF.